The 26 T cell receptor beta chains reported below all come from one sample, sequenced in a study of Ad26.COV2.S vaccination and SARS-CoV-2 variants. Stated treatment: some 19 received Ad26.COV2.S at low or high dose, single or two shots; about 5 received placebo; per-sample allocation not given. Sampling happened 63 days after the first vaccine or placebo injection. TCRdb's table, derived via immunoSEQ multiplex PCR, lists solely in-frame clones and lacks some. The table lists some 350,000 clones, around 84% of them singletons. Sequenced material: peripheral blood, taken in a trial of Ad26.COV2.S vaccine versus placebo. These receptors all stem from a person aged 18-60 years who received the Ad26.COV2.S COVID-19 vaccine or a placebo.

J is TRBJ2-5 and V is TRBV4-3; D possibly matches TRBD1 or TRBD2 (5 bases each). CDR3 length equals 12 residues. Germline CDR1 reads LGHNA; CDR2 reads YSLEER. Trimming removed 1 base at V and 9 bases at J, with 9 bases between. CDR3: CASSQGVGAQYF. CDR3 nucleotides: TGCGCCAGCAGCCAAGGTGTGGGGGCCCAGTACTTC.

This clone was seen a few times. The chain employs TRBV2 and TRBJ2-1; no definite D call. Looked up from germline, CDR1 is SNHLY and CDR2 is FYNNEI. CDR3 length equals 13 residues. The germline V and J ends were trimmed by 7 bases and 3 bases, with 10 bases remaining between them. Here the CDR3 DNA reads TGTGCCAGCACCGGGTCGATCTACAATGAGCAGTTCTTC. Its protein is CASTGSIYNEQFF.

The gene calls are TRBV7-6 and TRBJ1-3; D remains ambiguous. The germline V gene encodes CDR1 SGHVS and CDR2 FNYEAQ. The CDR3 consists of 16 residues. V shed 5 bases and J shed 0 bases, with 14 bases lying between them. CDR3 in DNA: TGTGCCAGCAGCACACCCTCAAGAGACTCTGGAAACACCATATATTTT. This translates into CASSTPSRDSGNTIYF.

This rearrangement joins TRBV27 to TRBJ1-5, with D unresolved. Trimming pared 2 bases from V and 7 bases from J, leaving 6 bases between. The CDR3 totals 12 residues. The germline CDR1 and CDR2 sequences are MNHEY and SMNVEV (reference sequence). CDR3 nucleotides: TGTGCCAGCAGTTTAACGGGGCAGCCCCAGCATTTT. It is translated as CASSLTGQPQHF.

The chain employs TRBV28 and TRBJ2-7, with TRBD1 matching over 10 bases. The CDR3 consists of 14 residues. Germline CDR1 is MDHEN and CDR2 is SYDVKM. V lost 6 bases and J lost 4; bases outside the gene matches: 6. The chain's CDR3 is CASRGQGETYEQYF. CDR3 in DNA: TGTGCCAGCAGAGGACAGGGGGAAACTTACGAGCAGTACTTC.

In this sample, this clone turned up a few times. J is TRBJ2-5 and V is TRBV2, with D tentatively TRBD1 (5 bases). The CDR3 spans 13 residues. Germline V gene sequence: CDR1 SNHLY, CDR2 FYNNEI. Trimming stripped 2 bases from V and 7 bases from J, with 11 bases between. CDR3 bases: TGTGCCAGCAGTGAATCACAGGCTGGGACCCAGTACTTC. Translated, it gives CASSESQAGTQYF.

The chain has TRBV6-5 and TRBJ1-5, with TRBD1 as a possible D gene (5 bases). The CDR3 runs to 15 residues. V dropped 5 bases and J dropped 0 bases, with 11 bases sitting between them. From germline, CDR1 is MNHEY and CDR2 SVGAGI. CDR3 bases: TGTGCCAGCAGTCAGGACACATATAGCAATCAGCCCCAGCATTTT. Encoded protein: CASSQDTYSNQPQHF.

V usage is TRBV10-3 and J usage is TRBJ1-1; D is undetermined. The length of the CDR3 is 11 residues. The germline gives CDR1 ENHRY, CDR2 SYGVKD. CDR3 in amino acids: CGCRTNTEAFF. CDR3 coding DNA: TGTGGCTGCAGGACGAACACTGAAGCTTTCTTT.

The chain is built from TRBV6-5 and TRBJ2-1, with TRBD2 identical over 14 bases. The CDR3 is 14 residues long. Germline trimming cut 8 bases from V and 10 bases from J; bases unmatched to any gene: 7. The germline gives CDR1 MNHEY, CDR2 SVGAGI. CDR3 loop: CASAPGTSGREQFF. For the CDR3, the DNA is TGTGCCAGCGCCCCCGGGACTAGCGGGAGAGAGCAGTTCTTC.

The chain couples TRBV5-4 to TRBJ2-3; 8 nucleotides agree with TRBD2. CDR3 length equals 15 residues. V lost 4 bases to trimming and J lost 4 bases; unmatched junction nucleotides: 8. Germline values: CDR1 SGHNT, CDR2 YYREEE (reference sequence). The CDR3 reads CASSIPGGPADTQYF. DNA of the CDR3: TGTGCCAGCAGCATCCCGGGGGGGCCGGCAGATACGCAGTATTTT.

This clone was found once. The chain combines TRBV7-2 with TRBJ2-2; tentatively, D is TRBD1 or TRBD2 (5 bases each). Looked up from germline, CDR1 is SGHTA and CDR2 is FQGNSA. V lost 3 bases and J 8 bases, leaving 10 bases between the germline ends. The CDR3 runs to 13 residues. As DNA, the CDR3 is TGTGCCAGCAGCTTCGTCAGGGAGGGGGAGCTGTTTTTT. Residues: CASSFVREGELFF.

The chain combines TRBV19 with TRBJ1-2; weak D call: TRBD1 (5 bases). V was cut by 3 bases and J by 7 bases, with 12 bases left in between. From germline, CDR1 is LNHDA and CDR2 SQIVND (reference sequence). CDR3 length: 13 residues. The CDR3 spells CASSMESGGGYTF. In DNA form, the CDR3 reads TGTGCCAGTAGTATGGAGTCCGGGGGTGGCTACACCTTC. The variable domain in full, completed from reference TRBV19 and TRBJ1-2, reads DGGITQSPKYLFRKEGQNVTLSCEQNLNHDAMYWYRQDPGQGLRLIYYSQIVNDFQKGDIAEGYSVSREKKESFPLTVTSAQKNPTAFYLCASSMESGGGYTFGSGTRLTVV.

The table lists this clone with a count of one. The genes are TRBV7-2 and TRBJ2-7; 8 bases fit TRBD1. J was trimmed by 0 bases and V by 5 bases; bases with no gene match: 6. The CDR3 has 15 amino acids. Per the germline V gene, CDR1 is SGHTA and CDR2 is FQGNSA. CDR3: CASSQGTGISYEQYF. The CDR3 nucleotides read TGTGCCAGCAGCCAAGGGACAGGAATCTCCTACGAGCAGTACTTC.

The rearrangement uses TRBV5-1 and TRBJ2-5; 12 bases match TRBD1. The CDR3 runs to 14 residues. The V gene's germline CDR1 is SGHRS and CDR2 YFSETQ. V lost 4 bases, J lost 4 bases, and 2 bases stayed unmatched. The CDR3 coding sequence is TGCGCCAGCAGCAGGGACAGGGGGCTAGAGACCCAGTACTTC. The encoded protein is CASSRDRGLETQYF. The complete variable domain, with remaining parts taken from reference TRBV5-1 and TRBJ2-5, reads KAGVTQTPRYLIKTRGQQVTLSCSPISGHRSVSWYQQTPGQGLQFLFEYFSETQRNKGNFPGRFSGRQFSNSRSEMNVSTLELGDSALYLCASSRDRGLETQYFGPGTRLLVL.

V gene TRBV10-2 combines with J gene TRBJ2-5; TRBD2 aligns across 9 bases. Losses at the gene ends were 4 bases for V and 5 bases for J; bases not matched to a gene: 8. CDR3 length: 15 residues. Germline CDR1 reads WSHSY; CDR2 reads SAAADI. The CDR3 sequence: CASSVLRGGGETQYF. CDR3 DNA: TGCGCCAGCAGTGTTTTGCGGGGGGGAGGGGAGACCCAGTACTTC.

The chain couples TRBV27 to TRBJ1-6; D gene ambiguous. Looked up from germline, CDR1 is MNHEY and CDR2 is SMNVEV (reference sequence). With 2 bases removed from V and 8 bases from J, the gap between germline ends came to 10 bases. This CDR3 contains 14 residues. In nucleotides, the CDR3 is TGTGCCAGCAGTTTAATTGGGGTGGATTCACCCCTCCACTTT. This sequence encodes CASSLIGVDSPLHF.

The chain employs TRBV10-2 and TRBJ2-7; TRBD1 matches 11 bases. Germline V gives CDR1 WSHSY, CDR2 SAAADI. The V and J ends lost 3 bases and 5 bases, in that order; junction bases with no gene match: 6. This CDR3 region has 15 residues. The CDR3 reads CASSDHRDRGDEQYF. In DNA form, the CDR3 reads TGCGCCAGCAGTGACCACCGGGACAGGGGGGACGAGCAGTACTTC.

The CDR3, as DNA: TGTGCTAGTGGTTTGGTAGGAGGGGGAAGGGGAGCTTTCTTT. This codes for CASGLVGGGRGAFF. V and J are TRBV12-5 and TRBJ1-1, with a tentative D call TRBD1 (6 bases). The CDR3 length is 14 residues. CDR1 and CDR2 (germline): LGHNT, FRNRAP. Trimming pared 0 bases from V and 10 bases from J, leaving 15 bases between.

V usage is TRBV30 and J usage is TRBJ1-1; 12 positions agree with TRBD1. CDR3 size: 15 residues. Per the germline V gene, CDR1 is GTSNPN and CDR2 is SVGIG (reference sequence). The V and J ends lost 5 bases and 5 bases, in that order; junction bases with no gene match: 9. The CDR3 bases are TGTGCCTGGTCGGGACAGGGGGCGGTGAGGACTGAAGCTTTCTTT. Protein: CAWSGQGAVRTEAFF.

For the CDR3, the DNA is TGTGCCAGCTGCCCCTTTGGCTCTACGACGCGCGGGCGGGTAAACACCGGGGAGCTGTTTTTT. This codes for CASCPFGSTTRGRVNTGELFF. The rearrangement joins TRBV3-1 (or the pseudogene TRBV3-2) to TRBJ2-2; TRBD2 might be the D (5 bases). The CDR3 sequence is 21 residues long. V lost 8 bases and J 2 bases, leaving 33 bases between the germline ends. Germline loops: CDR1 LGHDT, CDR2 YNNKEL (reference sequence).

This sequence joins TRBV30 and TRBJ2-5; possible D gene TRBD1, 6 bases. Trimming pared 6 bases from V and 3 bases from J, leaving 17 bases between. Germline CDR1 is GTSNPN and CDR2 is SVGIG (reference sequence). The CDR3 spans 14 residues. The chain's CDR3 is CACGTFTNKETQYF. CDR3 DNA sequence: TGTGCCTGTGGGACATTTACTAACAAAGAGACCCAGTACTTC.

DNA for the CDR3: TGCGCCAGCAGCCAGCCGGGACAGTCCTACGAGCAGTACTTC. This sequence encodes CASSQPGQSYEQYF. The rearrangement links TRBV4-1 to TRBJ2-7, with 7 bases aligning to TRBD1. This CDR3 has 14 residues. V gave up 3 bases and J gave up 1 base; unmatched junction bases: 3. The V gene's germline CDR1 is MGHRA and CDR2 YSYEKL.

This chain connects TRBV7-2 to TRBJ2-7, with D tentatively TRBD2 (5 bases). CDR3 length: 12 residues. The V end was cut by 5 bases, the J end by 3 bases, with 8 bases between. Germline CDR1 and CDR2: SGHTA and FQGNSA. In nucleotides, the CDR3 is TGTGCCAGCAGCCTCAGCGGCTACGAGCAGTACTTC. Residues: CASSLSGYEQYF.

The V and J genes are TRBV9 and TRBJ1-6; 7 positions match TRBD1. CDR1 and CDR2 from the germline V gene are SGDLS and YYNGEE. CDR3 length: 17 residues. The ends lost 3 bases at V and 0 bases at J; junction bases unmatched: 6. In nucleotides, the CDR3 is TGTGCCAGCAGCGGCCGGGACAGCCTCTCCTATAATTCACCCCTCCACTTT. Translation: CASSGRDSLSYNSPLHF.

The rearrangement uses TRBV5-1 and TRBJ2-1, with unresolved D. Germline CDR1 and CDR2: SGHRS and YFSETQ. The CDR3 extends over 14 amino acids. V lost 0 bases and J 4 bases, leaving 8 bases between the germline ends. CDR3 loop: CASSLDVRYNEQFF. CDR3 bases: TGCGCCAGCAGCTTGGATGTCAGATACAATGAGCAGTTCTTC.

This chain connects TRBV6-6 to TRBJ1-2; D is perhaps TRBD1 (5 bases). The CDR3 loop spans 14 amino acids. The germline V and J ends were trimmed by 4 bases and 5 bases, with 14 bases remaining between them. CDR1 and CDR2 (germline): MNHNY, SVGAGI (reference sequence). The CDR3 DNA is TGTGCCAGCAGTTCAGTTGGGGGGATGTATGGCTACACCTTC. Encoded protein: CASSSVGGMYGYTF.